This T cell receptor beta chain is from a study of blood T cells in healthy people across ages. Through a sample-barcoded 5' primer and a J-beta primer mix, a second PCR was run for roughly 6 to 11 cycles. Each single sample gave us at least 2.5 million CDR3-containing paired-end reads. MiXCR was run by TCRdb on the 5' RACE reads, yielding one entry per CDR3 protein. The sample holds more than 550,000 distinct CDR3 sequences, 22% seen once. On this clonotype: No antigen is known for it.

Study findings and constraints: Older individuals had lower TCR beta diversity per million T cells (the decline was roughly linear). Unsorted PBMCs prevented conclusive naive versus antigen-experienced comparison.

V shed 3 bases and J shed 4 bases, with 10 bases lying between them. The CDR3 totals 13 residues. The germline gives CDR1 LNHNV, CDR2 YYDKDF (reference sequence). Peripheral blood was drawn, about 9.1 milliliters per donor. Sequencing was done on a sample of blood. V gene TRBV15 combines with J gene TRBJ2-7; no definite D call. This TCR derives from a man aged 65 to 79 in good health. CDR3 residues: CATSREVRYEQYF. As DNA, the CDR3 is TGTGCCACCAGCAGGGAAGTGCGGTACGAGCAGTACTTC. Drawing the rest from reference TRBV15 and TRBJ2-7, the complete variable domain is DAMVIQNPRYQVTQFGKPVTLSCSQTLNHNVMYWYQQKSSQAPKLLFHYYDKDFNNEADTPDNFQSRRPNTSFCFLDIRSPGLGDTAMYLCATSREVRYEQYFGPGTRLTVT.